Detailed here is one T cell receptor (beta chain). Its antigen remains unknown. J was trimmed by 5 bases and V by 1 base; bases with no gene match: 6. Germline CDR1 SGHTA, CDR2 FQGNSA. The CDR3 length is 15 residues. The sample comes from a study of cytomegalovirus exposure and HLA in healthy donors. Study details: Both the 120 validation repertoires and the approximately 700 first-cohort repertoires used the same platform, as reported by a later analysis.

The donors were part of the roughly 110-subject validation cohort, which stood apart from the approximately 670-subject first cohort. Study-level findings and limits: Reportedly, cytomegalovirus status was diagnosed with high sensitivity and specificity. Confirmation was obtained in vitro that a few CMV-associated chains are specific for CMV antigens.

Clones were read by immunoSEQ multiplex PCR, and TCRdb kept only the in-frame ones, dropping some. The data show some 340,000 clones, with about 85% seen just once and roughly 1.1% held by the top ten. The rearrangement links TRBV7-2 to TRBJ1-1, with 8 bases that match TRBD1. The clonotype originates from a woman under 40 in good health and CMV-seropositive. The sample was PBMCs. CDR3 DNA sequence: TGTGCCAGCAGCTTAGTAACAGGGGGTACGACTGAAGCTTTCTTT. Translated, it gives CASSLVTGGTTEAFF. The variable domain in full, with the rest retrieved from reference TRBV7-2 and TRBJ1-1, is GAGVSQSPSNKVTEKGKDVELRCDPISGHTALYWYRQSLGQGLEFLIYFQGNSAPDKSGLPSDRFSAERTGGSVSTLTIQRTQQEDSAVYLCASSLVTGGTTEAFFGQGTRLTVV.